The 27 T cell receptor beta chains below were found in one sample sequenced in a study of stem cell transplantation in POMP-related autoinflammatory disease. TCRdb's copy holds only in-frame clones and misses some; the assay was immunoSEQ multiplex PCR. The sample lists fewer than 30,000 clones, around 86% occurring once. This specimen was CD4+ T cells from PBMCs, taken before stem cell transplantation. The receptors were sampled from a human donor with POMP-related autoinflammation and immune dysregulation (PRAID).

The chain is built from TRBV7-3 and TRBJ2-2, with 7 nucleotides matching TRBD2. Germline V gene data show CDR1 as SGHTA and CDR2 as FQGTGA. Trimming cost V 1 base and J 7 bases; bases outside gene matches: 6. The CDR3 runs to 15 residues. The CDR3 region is CASSLIGREHGELFF. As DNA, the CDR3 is TGTGCCAGCAGCTTAATTGGGCGGGAGCACGGGGAGCTGTTTTTT.

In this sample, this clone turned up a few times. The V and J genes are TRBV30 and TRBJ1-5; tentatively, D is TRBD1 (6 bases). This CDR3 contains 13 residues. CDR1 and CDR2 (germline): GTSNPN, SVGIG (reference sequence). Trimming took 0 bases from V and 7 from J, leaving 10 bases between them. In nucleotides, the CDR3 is TGTGCCTGGAGTGTAGAGGGGGACCAGCCCCAGCATTTT. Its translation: CAWSVEGDQPQHF.

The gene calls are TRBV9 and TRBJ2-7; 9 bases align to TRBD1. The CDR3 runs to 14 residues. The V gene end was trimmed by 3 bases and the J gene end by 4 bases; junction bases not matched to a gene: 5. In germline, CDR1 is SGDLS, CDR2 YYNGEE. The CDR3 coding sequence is TGTGCCAGCAGCGCAACAGGGGGCCCATACGAGCAGTACTTC. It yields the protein CASSATGGPYEQYF.

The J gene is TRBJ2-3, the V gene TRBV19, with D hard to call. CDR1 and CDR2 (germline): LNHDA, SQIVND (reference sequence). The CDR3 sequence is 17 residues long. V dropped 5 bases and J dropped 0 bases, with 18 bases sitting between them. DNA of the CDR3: TGTGCCAGTAGTGTCCACCCTTCTGGGATAAGCACAGATACGCAGTATTTT. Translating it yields CASSVHPSGISTDTQYF. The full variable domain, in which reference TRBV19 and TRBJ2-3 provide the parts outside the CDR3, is DGGITQSPKYLFRKEGQNVTLSCEQNLNHDAMYWYRQDPGQGLRLIYYSQIVNDFQKGDIAEGYSVSREKKESFPLTVTSAQKNPTAFYLCASSVHPSGISTDTQYFGPGTRLTVL.

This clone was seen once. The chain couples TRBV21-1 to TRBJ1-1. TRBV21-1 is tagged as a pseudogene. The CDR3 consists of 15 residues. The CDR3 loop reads CASSTHREGNTEAFF. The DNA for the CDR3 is TGTGCCAGCAGCACCCACAGGGAGGGAAACACTGAAGCTTTCTTT.

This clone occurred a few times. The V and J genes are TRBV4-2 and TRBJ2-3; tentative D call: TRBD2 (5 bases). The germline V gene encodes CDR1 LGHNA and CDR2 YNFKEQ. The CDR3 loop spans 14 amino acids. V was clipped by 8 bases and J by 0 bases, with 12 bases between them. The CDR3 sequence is CASSGYGSTDTQYF. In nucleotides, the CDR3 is TGTGCCAGCTCGGGGTATGGGAGCACAGATACGCAGTATTTT.

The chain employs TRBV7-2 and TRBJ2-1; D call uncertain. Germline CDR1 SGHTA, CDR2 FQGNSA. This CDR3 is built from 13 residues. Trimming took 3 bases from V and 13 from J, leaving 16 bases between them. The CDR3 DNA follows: TGTGCCAGCAGCTTTCGTCCTCGGAGCCTACAGTTCTTC. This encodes CASSFRPRSLQFF.

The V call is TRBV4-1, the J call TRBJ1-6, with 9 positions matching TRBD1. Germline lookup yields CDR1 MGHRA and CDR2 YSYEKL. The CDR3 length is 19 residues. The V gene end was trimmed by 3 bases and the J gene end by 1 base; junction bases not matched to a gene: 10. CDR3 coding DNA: TGCGCCAGCAGCCAGGTTGACAGGGGGATGATTTCCTATAATTCACCCCTCCACTTT. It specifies CASSQVDRGMISYNSPLHF.

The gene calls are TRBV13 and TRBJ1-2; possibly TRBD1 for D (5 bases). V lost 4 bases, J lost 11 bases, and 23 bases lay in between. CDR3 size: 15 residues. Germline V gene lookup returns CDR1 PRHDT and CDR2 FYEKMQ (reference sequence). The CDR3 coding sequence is TGTGCCAGCAGCTCCGAGATCGGGGCCCTAGGAGGGTACACCTTC. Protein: CASSSEIGALGGYTF.

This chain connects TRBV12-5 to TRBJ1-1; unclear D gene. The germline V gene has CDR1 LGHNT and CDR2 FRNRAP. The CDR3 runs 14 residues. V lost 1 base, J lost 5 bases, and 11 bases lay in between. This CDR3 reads CASGLGSFGTEAFF. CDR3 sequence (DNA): TGTGCTAGTGGTTTGGGATCTTTTGGGACTGAAGCTTTCTTT.

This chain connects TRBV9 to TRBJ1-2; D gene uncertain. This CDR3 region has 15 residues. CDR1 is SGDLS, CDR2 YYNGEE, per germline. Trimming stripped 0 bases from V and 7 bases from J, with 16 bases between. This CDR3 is CASSVVPSVSGGYTF. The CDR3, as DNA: TGTGCCAGCAGCGTAGTCCCCTCCGTATCTGGTGGCTACACCTTC.

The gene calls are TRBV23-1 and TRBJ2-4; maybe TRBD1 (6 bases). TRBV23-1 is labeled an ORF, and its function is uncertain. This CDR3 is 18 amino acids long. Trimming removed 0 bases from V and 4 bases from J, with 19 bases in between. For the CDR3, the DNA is TGCGCCAGCAGTCAATCGGGGTGCAGGGGCGCTGAGAAAAACATTCAGTACTTC. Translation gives CASSQSGCRGAEKNIQYF.

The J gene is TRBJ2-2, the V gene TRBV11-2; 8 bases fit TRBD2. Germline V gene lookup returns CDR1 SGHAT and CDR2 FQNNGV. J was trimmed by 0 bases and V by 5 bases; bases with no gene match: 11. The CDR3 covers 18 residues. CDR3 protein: CASSPFRLARPNTGELFF. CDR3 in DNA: TGTGCCAGCAGCCCATTCCGACTAGCGAGACCGAACACCGGGGAGCTGTTTTTT.

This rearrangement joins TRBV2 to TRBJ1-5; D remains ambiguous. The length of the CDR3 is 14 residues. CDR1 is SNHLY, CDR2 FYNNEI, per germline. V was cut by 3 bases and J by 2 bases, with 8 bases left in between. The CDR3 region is CASSEADRNQPQHF. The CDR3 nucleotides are TGTGCCAGCAGTGAGGCGGACCGCAATCAGCCCCAGCATTTT.

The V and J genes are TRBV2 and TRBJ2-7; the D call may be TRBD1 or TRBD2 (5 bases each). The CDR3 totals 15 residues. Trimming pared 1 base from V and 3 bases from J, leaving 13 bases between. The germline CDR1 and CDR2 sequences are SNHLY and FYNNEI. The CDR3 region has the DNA TGTGCCAGCAGTGAAGGGGACCCTTTGATCTACGAGCAGTACTTC. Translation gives CASSEGDPLIYEQYF.

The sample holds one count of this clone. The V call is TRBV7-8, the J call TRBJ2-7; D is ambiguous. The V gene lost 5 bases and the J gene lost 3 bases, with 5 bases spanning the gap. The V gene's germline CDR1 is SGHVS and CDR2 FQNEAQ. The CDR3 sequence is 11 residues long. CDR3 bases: TGTGCCAGCAGCACCCTCTACGAGCAGTACTTC. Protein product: CASSTLYEQYF.

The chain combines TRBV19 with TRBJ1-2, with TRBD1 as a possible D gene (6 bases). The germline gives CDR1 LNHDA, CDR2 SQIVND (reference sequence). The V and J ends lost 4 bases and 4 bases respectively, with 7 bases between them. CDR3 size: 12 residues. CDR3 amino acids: CASSKTGYGYTF. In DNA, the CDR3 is TGTGCCAGTAGTAAGACAGGCTATGGCTACACCTTC. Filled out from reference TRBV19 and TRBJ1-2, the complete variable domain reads DGGITQSPKYLFRKEGQNVTLSCEQNLNHDAMYWYRQDPGQGLRLIYYSQIVNDFQKGDIAEGYSVSREKKESFPLTVTSAQKNPTAFYLCASSKTGYGYTFGSGTRLTVV.

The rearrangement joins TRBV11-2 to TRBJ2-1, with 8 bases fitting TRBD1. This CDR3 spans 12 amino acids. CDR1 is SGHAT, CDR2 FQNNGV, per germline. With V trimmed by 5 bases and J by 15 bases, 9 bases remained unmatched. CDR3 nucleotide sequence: TGTGCCAGCAGCCCAATCGGACAGGGCTTGTTCTTC. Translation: CASSPIGQGLFF.

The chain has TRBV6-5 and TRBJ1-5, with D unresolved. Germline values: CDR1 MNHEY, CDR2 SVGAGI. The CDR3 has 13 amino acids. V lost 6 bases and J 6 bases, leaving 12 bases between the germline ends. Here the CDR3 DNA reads TGTGCCAGCAGCTCCGCCCGGGGTCAGCCCCAGCATTTT. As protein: CASSSARGQPQHF.

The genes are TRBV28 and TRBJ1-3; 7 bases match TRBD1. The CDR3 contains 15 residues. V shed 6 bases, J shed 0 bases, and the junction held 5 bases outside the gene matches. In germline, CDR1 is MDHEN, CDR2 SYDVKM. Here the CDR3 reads CASREGTASGNTIYF. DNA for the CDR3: TGTGCCAGCAGGGAAGGGACAGCCTCTGGAAACACCATATATTTT.

The chain's CDR3 is CASSYETSVQETQYF. The CDR3 nucleotides read TGTGCCAGCAGTTACGAGACTAGCGTACAAGAGACCCAGTACTTC. The chain employs TRBV6-5 and TRBJ2-5; 8 bases align to TRBD2. The V gene's germline CDR1 is MNHEY and CDR2 SVGAGI. This CDR3 region has 15 residues. J was trimmed by 2 bases and V by 2 bases; bases with no gene match: 4.

The DNA of the CDR3 is TGCGCCAGCAGCCGTCCGGAGGTGGCCTCAGATACGCAGTATTTT. Its translation: CASSRPEVASDTQYF. The J gene is TRBJ2-3, the V gene TRBV4-1, with D perhaps matching TRBD2 (5 bases). V was shortened by 4 bases and J by 4 bases, with 15 bases between the two germline ends. Germline V gene data show CDR1 as MGHRA and CDR2 as YSYEKL. This CDR3 contains 15 residues.

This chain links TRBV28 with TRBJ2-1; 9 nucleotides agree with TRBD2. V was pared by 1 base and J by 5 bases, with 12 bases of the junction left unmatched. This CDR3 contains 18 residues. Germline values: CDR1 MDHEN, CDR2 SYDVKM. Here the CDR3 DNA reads TGTGCCAGCAGTTTATTGGGGCTAGCGGGATTTAGCGACAATGAGCAGTTCTTC. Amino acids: CASSLLGLAGFSDNEQFF.

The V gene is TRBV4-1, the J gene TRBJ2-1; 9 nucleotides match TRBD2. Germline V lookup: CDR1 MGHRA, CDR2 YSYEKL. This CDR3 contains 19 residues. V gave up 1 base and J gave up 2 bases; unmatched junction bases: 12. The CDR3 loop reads CASSQGAPAGGRAYNEQFF. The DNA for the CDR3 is TGCGCCAGCAGCCAAGGAGCTCCAGCGGGGGGACGAGCCTACAATGAGCAGTTCTTC.

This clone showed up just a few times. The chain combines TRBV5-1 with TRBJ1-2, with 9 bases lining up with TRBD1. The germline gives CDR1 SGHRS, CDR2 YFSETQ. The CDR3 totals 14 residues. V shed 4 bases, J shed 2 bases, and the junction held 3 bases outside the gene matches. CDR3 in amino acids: CASSPDRGNYGYTF. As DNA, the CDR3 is TGCGCCAGCAGCCCGGACAGGGGAAACTATGGCTACACCTTC.

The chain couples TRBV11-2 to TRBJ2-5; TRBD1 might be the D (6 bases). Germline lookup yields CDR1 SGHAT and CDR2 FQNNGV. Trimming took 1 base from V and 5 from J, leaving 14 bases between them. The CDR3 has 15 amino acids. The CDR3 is CASSLGGQGTETQYF. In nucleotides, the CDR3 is TGTGCCAGCAGCTTAGGGGGACAAGGGACGGAGACCCAGTACTTC. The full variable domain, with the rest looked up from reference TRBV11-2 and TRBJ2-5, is EAGVAQSPRYKIIEKRQSVAFWCNPISGHATLYWYQQILGQGPKLLIQFQNNGVVDDSQLPKDRFSAERLKGVDSTLKIQPAKLEDSAVYLCASSLGGQGTETQYFGPGTRLLVL.

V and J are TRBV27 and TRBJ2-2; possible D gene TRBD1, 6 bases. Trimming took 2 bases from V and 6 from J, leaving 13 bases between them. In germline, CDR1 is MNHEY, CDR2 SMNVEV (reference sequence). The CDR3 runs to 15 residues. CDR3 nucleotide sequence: TGTGCCAGCAGTTTAGAGTACAGGGTAGCCGGGGAGCTGTTTTTT. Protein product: CASSLEYRVAGELFF.